This T cell receptor (beta chain) was documented in a study of T-cell reconstitution after alpha-beta-depleted transplantation in children. Library preparation (for TCRbeta) was performed with unique molecular identifiers. Via MiXCR, TCRdb re-called the PCR reads, giving one row per CDR3 protein. The table has some 640,000 distinct CDR3 sequences, roughly 17% seen once; the top ten hold approximately 1%. Germline CDR1 reads SGHTA; CDR2 reads FQGNSA. The CDR3 totals 14 residues. Losses at the gene ends were 7 bases for V and 9 bases for J; bases not matched to a gene: 12. This clonotype was found a few times.

The sequenced sample was PBMCs from the stem cell graft donor, obtained from the stem cell graft. This chain connects TRBV7-2 to TRBJ2-1, with 7 bases fitting TRBD2. This receptor was identified in a human donor who donated a stem cell graft to a child with acute myeloid leukemia. In nucleotides, the CDR3 is TGTGCCAGCACATCGGGACTATCTTTCGGTGAGCAGTTCTTC. Its protein product is CASTSGLSFGEQFF.